This T cell receptor beta chain derives from a study of response to subunit inactivated influenza vaccine. MiXCR, applied by TCRdb to the RT-PCR reads, yields one record per CDR3 protein. The data show a few hundred thousand distinct CDR3 sequences, approximately 14% seen once. The CDR3 spans 17 residues. CDR1 is SEHNR and CDR2 is FQNEAQ in the germline V gene (reference sequence). V gave up 5 bases and J gave up 5 bases, with 21 bases separating them. The sample was PBMCs from blood, taken 11 to 12 days after vaccination. The TCR sequence derives from a man aged 45 to 65 who received an inactivated influenza vaccine. The chain couples TRBV7-9 to TRBJ2-2; TRBD1 or TRBD2 may be the D gene (5 bases each). This CDR3 reads CASSSPTGTALTGELFF. The CDR3 DNA reads TGTGCCAGCAGCAGCCCGACCGGGACGGCCTTAACCGGGGAGCTGTTTTTT.